These T cell receptor beta chains were read from a single sample in a study of CD8 T cells in Susac syndrome. TCRdb re-called the immunoSEQ multiplex PCR reads through MiXCR, storing one row per CDR3 protein. The sample shows roughly 150,000 distinct CDR3 sequences, approximately 94% of them seen only once. The sequenced material came from CD4+ T cells from PBMCs. The receptors come from a human donor with multiple sclerosis. CDR3s include the opening cysteine and the closing phenylalanine or tryptophan.

TRBV28	CASSKAGGPYEQYF
TRBV27	CASSSGWGGTDTQYF
TRBV27	CASSSSGHPETQYF
TRBV20-1	CSAQRAGMSNQPQHF
TRBV7-2	CASSLGGNHYGYTF
TRBV6-2/TRBV6-3	CASSTGQPGTEAFF
TRBV24-1	CATSDPGGGATEAFF
TRBV27	CASSLRSGRAYFNEQFF
TRBV6-2/TRBV6-3	CASSRRTADTEAFF
TRBV5-1	CASSPGTQENTIYF
TRBV28	CASIPGTVNQPQHF
TRBV25-1	CASSDHGQELYYGYTF
TRBV4-3	CASSQDKNIQYF
TRBV29-1	CSVASGANVLTF
TRBV3-1	CASGREYNSPLHF
TRBV5-1	CASSLGAGSYNEQFF
TRBV19	CASSRSVGQRTDTQYF
TRBV12-3/TRBV12-4	CASNFDGNTEAFF
TRBV5-1	CASSFTAMNTEAFF
TRBV5-4	CASSLVRGVGPNEQFF
TRBV12-3/TRBV12-4	CASSQAHEKLFF
TRBV19	CASSMQGIYTEAFF
TRBV5-1	CASSLTGTANQPQHF
TRBV5-1	CASSSLGMTGDEQYF
TRBV6-2/TRBV6-3	CASSYQRGPYEQYF
TRBV18	CASSPGSADEQYF
TRBV20-1	CSAREGAQVLTF
TRBV30	CAWTRKGEAFF
TRBV7-8	CASSLVRPPWNEQFF
TRBV2	CASRDTGELFF
TRBV20-1	CSATPGSMNTEAFF
TRBV6-5	CASSYSTGLAGGGANVLTF
TRBV18	CASSPDGETQYF
TRBV6-6	CASSYRGGVGAFF
TRBV12-3/TRBV12-4	CASSWTSGNIQYF
TRBV29-1	CSVGKQLVLNTEAFF
TRBV5-1	CASSLVRLDPGTEAFF
TRBV27	CASSLFRGETQYF
TRBV20-1	CSARVGGSNQPQHF
TRBV18	CASSLQLAVPYEQYF
TRBV29-1	CSVVRDQNTGELFF
TRBV18	CASSPGGEQYF
TRBV29-1	CSVEDPAGMVLDEQFF
TRBV7-9	CASSFGGRYYGYTF
TRBV3-1	CASSRGESNEKLFF
TRBV19	CASSIPGINTEAFF
TRBV5-6	CASSSDGPRGYTF
TRBV30	CAWTGLGIAGELFF
TRBV12-3/TRBV12-4	CASSPRQGWQYF
TRBV7-2	CASSLVSGPGETQYF
TRBV7-2	CASTPWDSPYEQYF
TRBV27	CASSEWGSNYGYTF
TRBV10-3	CAISDYDRVNTGELFF
TRBV27	CASRPAAGTYEQYF
TRBV20-1	CSARGFMGRVNTEAFF